Below are 4 T cell receptor beta chains sequenced from a single sample in a study of blood T cell repertoires in COVID-19. Method: immunoSEQ multiplex PCR; TCRdb's copy keeps in-frame clones and lacks some. The data contain tens of thousands of clones, about 87% of them singletons. The sequencing sample was made of peripheral blood. The receptors originated from a human donor in a cohort sampled during active COVID-19.

V is TRBV18 and J is TRBJ2-5; no clear D. V dropped 6 bases and J dropped 4 bases, with 9 bases sitting between them. CDR1 and CDR2 from the germline V gene are KGHSH and LQKENI. This CDR3 is 12 amino acids long. Written as DNA, the CDR3 is TGTGCCAGCTCCCCTCTTAGAGAGACCCAGTACTTC. It translates to CASSPLRETQYF. The full variable domain, in which reference TRBV18 and TRBJ2-5 provide the parts outside the CDR3, is NAGVMQNPRHLVRRRGQEARLRCSPMKGHSHVYWYRQLPEEGLKFMVYLQKENIIDESGMPKERFSAEFPKEGPSILRIQQVVRGDSAAYFCASSPLRETQYFGPGTRLLVL.

The chain couples TRBV7-7 to TRBJ2-3, with D unclear. The CDR3 has 14 amino acids. Trimming removed 4 bases at V and 0 bases at J, with 8 bases between. The germline CDR1 and CDR2 sequences are SSHAT and FNYEAQ (reference sequence). CDR3 sequence (DNA): TGTGCCAGCAGCTCCCTATCAAGCACAGATACGCAGTATTTT. It is translated as CASSSLSSTDTQYF.

This clone came up a few times. This chain uses TRBV9 with TRBJ1-6; the D is unclear. The CDR3 is 14 amino acids. CDR1 is SGDLS, CDR2 YYNGEE, per germline. The germline V and J ends were trimmed by 4 bases and 10 bases, with 15 bases remaining between them. CDR3 region: CASSFEGQESPLHF. DNA for the CDR3: TGTGCCAGCAGCTTTGAGGGTCAGGAATCACCCCTCCACTTT.

The chain carries TRBV15 and TRBJ2-3, with 7 bases aligning to TRBD2. This CDR3 has 13 amino acids. The junction had 8 bases not matched to a gene; V was cut back by 9 bases and J by 5 bases. Germline V gives CDR1 LNHNV, CDR2 YYDKDF (reference sequence). The CDR3 region is CATSGLEGDTQYF. The CDR3 bases are TGTGCCACTAGTGGACTAGAGGGAGATACGCAGTATTTT.